The next 25 T cell receptor beta chains were all read from a single sample in a study of cytomegalovirus exposure and HLA in healthy donors. The PCR used 60 Vbeta and 13 Jbeta primers. TCRdb keeps only in-frame clones here, not all; method: immunoSEQ multiplex PCR. The repertoire holds under 250,000 clones, with roughly 80% as singletons. The sequencing input was PBMCs. These receptors were collected from a man in his forties in good health and CMV-seropositive.

J is TRBJ1-1 and V is TRBV28; the D gene is possibly TRBD1 (5 bases). CDR3 length equals 14 residues. V was clipped by 2 bases and J by 5 bases, with 12 bases between them. Germline CDR1 reads MDHEN; CDR2 reads SYDVKM. Here the CDR3 reads CASSLKGAKTEAFF. In DNA form, the CDR3 reads TGTGCCAGCAGTTTAAAAGGGGCTAAGACTGAAGCTTTCTTT. Looking up the rest from reference TRBV28 and TRBJ1-1 gives the full variable domain: DVKVTQSSRYLVKRTGEKVFLECVQDMDHENMFWYRQDPGLGLRLIYFSYDVKMKEKGDIPEGYSVSREKKERFSLILESASTNQTSMYLCASSLKGAKTEAFFGQGTRLTVV.

This chain links TRBV6-5 with TRBJ1-2, with unresolved D. Per germline, CDR1 MNHEY and CDR2 SVGAGI. The CDR3 is made up of 15 amino acids. V was trimmed by 2 bases and J by 8 bases, leaving 18 bases between them. The CDR3 reads CASSYPVQLGGGYTF. The CDR3, as DNA: TGTGCCAGCAGTTACCCCGTCCAGCTGGGCGGGGGCTACACCTTC.

The chain has TRBV9 and TRBJ2-5, with D perhaps matching TRBD1 (6 bases). CDR3 length: 15 residues. Germline-derived CDR1 and CDR2 are SGDLS and YYNGEE. Trimming stripped 3 bases from V and 1 base from J, with 13 bases between. This CDR3 reads CASSARRDTQETQYF. The CDR3 DNA follows: TGTGCCAGCAGCGCGCGAAGGGACACCCAAGAGACCCAGTACTTC. Full variable domain (rest looked up from reference TRBV9 and TRBJ2-5): DSGVTQTPKHLITATGQRVTLRCSPRSGDLSVYWYQQSLDQGLQFLIQYYNGEERAKGNILERFSAQQFPDLHSELNLSSLELGDSALYFCASSARRDTQETQYFGPGTRLLVL.

This clone was seen just once. J is TRBJ2-1 and V is TRBV14, with 11 bases fitting TRBD2. Germline values: CDR1 SGHDN, CDR2 FVKESK. Trimming cost V 4 bases and J 10 bases; bases outside gene matches: 9. This CDR3 comprises 15 residues. CDR3 protein: CASSRSGLAGWEQFF. Written as DNA, the CDR3 is TGTGCCAGCAGCCGAAGTGGACTAGCGGGCTGGGAGCAGTTCTTC.

This clone has only a few counts. The CDR3 sequence is CASSRQGTYNEQFF. For the CDR3, the DNA is TGTGCCAGTAGTAGACAGGGTACCTACAATGAGCAGTTCTTC. This chain joins TRBV19 and TRBJ2-1, with TRBD1 matching over 7 bases. The CDR3 sequence is 14 residues long. CDR1 and CDR2 from the germline V gene are LNHDA and SQIVND (reference sequence). V shed 4 bases, J shed 2 bases, and the junction held 2 bases outside the gene matches.

This chain connects TRBV4-2 to TRBJ1-1, with D maybe TRBD1 (5 bases). Trimming stripped 2 bases from V and 1 base from J, with 14 bases between. The germline V gene has CDR1 LGHNA and CDR2 YNFKEQ. The CDR3 extends over 16 amino acids. The CDR3 nucleotides read TGTGCCAGCAGCCAACAAGCCGGGACTGGGAACACTGAAGCTTTCTTT. Its translation is CASSQQAGTGNTEAFF.

V gene TRBV25-1 combines with J gene TRBJ1-4; tentatively, D is TRBD1 (6 bases). Per germline, CDR1 MGHDK and CDR2 SYGVNS. Trimming removed 8 bases from V and 1 base from J, with 11 bases in between. The CDR3 loop spans 14 amino acids. The CDR3 DNA is TGTGCCAGCGCCCCCAGGGGAACTAATGAAAAACTGTTTTTT. Protein sequence: CASAPRGTNEKLFF.

This clone was seen more than once but under ten times. V usage is TRBV5-1 and J usage is TRBJ2-7, with D possibly matching TRBD1 (6 bases). The CDR3 has 13 amino acids. The germline V gene has CDR1 SGHRS and CDR2 YFSETQ. V shed 4 bases and J shed 5 bases, with 13 bases lying between them. CDR3 nucleotides: TGCGCCAGCAGCCTTACCACAGGGCACGAGCAGTACGTC. Amino acids: CASSLTTGHEQYV.

This clone was picked up a small number of times. This sequence joins TRBV7-9 and TRBJ2-3; 15 bases agree with TRBD2. The ends lost 3 bases at V and 3 bases at J; junction bases unmatched: 4. Germline-derived CDR1 and CDR2 are SEHNR and FQNEAQ (reference sequence). This CDR3 region has 17 residues. The CDR3 sequence: CASSLGLAGGGTDTQYF. The CDR3 DNA reads as TGTGCCAGCAGCTTGGGACTAGCGGGAGGAGGGACAGATACGCAGTATTTT.

CDR3 protein: CASGTGGYTGELFF. In DNA, the CDR3 is TGTGCCAGCGGGACAGGGGGTTACACCGGGGAGCTGTTTTTT. V gene TRBV7-3 combines with J gene TRBJ2-2; 11 positions match TRBD1. The CDR3 consists of 14 residues. The V and J ends lost 8 bases and 3 bases, in that order; junction bases with no gene match: 2. Germline CDR1 reads SGHTA; CDR2 reads FQGTGA.

V usage is TRBV6-6 and J usage is TRBJ1-5; the D is unclear. Germline CDR1 is MNHNY and CDR2 is SVGAGI (reference sequence). CDR3 length: 16 residues. The V gene lost 0 bases and the J gene lost 0 bases, with 9 bases spanning the gap. In nucleotides, the CDR3 is TGTGCCAGCAGTTACTCCCCATCCTATAGCAATCAGCCCCAGCATTTT. It specifies CASSYSPSYSNQPQHF.

The V gene is TRBV15, the J gene TRBJ1-2, with unresolved D. In germline, CDR1 is LNHNV, CDR2 YYDKDF (reference sequence). Trimming pared 6 bases from V and 3 bases from J, leaving 11 bases between. The CDR3 totals 13 residues. This CDR3 is CATRQSGDYGYTF. CDR3 nucleotides: TGTGCCACCAGGCAGAGCGGGGACTATGGCTACACCTTC.

The rearrangement joins TRBV5-1 to TRBJ1-1, with D maybe TRBD1 (6 bases). With 6 bases removed from V and 2 bases from J, the gap between germline ends came to 14 bases. Looked up from germline, CDR1 is SGHRS and CDR2 is YFSETQ. The CDR3 is 14 amino acids. CDR3 residues: CASKKRTVNTEAFF. In DNA form, the CDR3 reads TGCGCCAGCAAAAAGAGGACAGTCAACACTGAAGCTTTCTTT. The complete variable domain, with remaining parts taken from reference TRBV5-1 and TRBJ1-1, reads KAGVTQTPRYLIKTRGQQVTLSCSPISGHRSVSWYQQTPGQGLQFLFEYFSETQRNKGNFPGRFSGRQFSNSRSEMNVSTLELGDSALYLCASKKRTVNTEAFFGQGTRLTVV.

The rearrangement links TRBV11-3 to TRBJ2-1; the match to TRBD2 covers 8 bases. Germline V gene data show CDR1 as SGHNT and CDR2 as YENEEA. With 2 bases clipped from V and 12 bases from J, the junction kept 3 bases outside the gene matches. The CDR3 totals 12 residues. Written as DNA, the CDR3 is TGTGCCAGCAGCTTACGGAGCGGGAGGCAGTTCTTC. Translation: CASSLRSGRQFF.

The chain carries TRBV27 and TRBJ2-2; 7 nucleotides align to TRBD2. Trimming cost V 2 bases and J 3 bases; bases outside gene matches: 0. From germline, CDR1 is MNHEY and CDR2 SMNVEV (reference sequence). CDR3 size: 14 residues. CDR3 residues: CASSLSGDTGELFF. In DNA form, the CDR3 reads TGTGCCAGCAGTTTAAGCGGGGACACCGGGGAGCTGTTTTTT.

This chain uses TRBV6-1 with TRBJ1-2; D is undetermined. There are 14 residues in the CDR3. Trimming shortened V by 2 bases and J by 1 base, and 8 bases separated the two germline ends. Germline CDR1 and CDR2: MNHNS and SASEGT. In nucleotides, the CDR3 is TGTGCCAGCAGTGAATTATCCCTTAACTATGGCTACACCTTC. It is translated as CASSELSLNYGYTF.

V and J are TRBV10-3 and TRBJ1-1; the match to TRBD1 covers 7 bases. J was trimmed by 0 bases and V by 5 bases; bases with no gene match: 12. This CDR3 spans 17 amino acids. Per germline, CDR1 ENHRY and CDR2 SYGVKD. The CDR3 loop is CAISPHRDSLMNTEAFF. The CDR3 nucleotides are TGTGCCATCAGTCCCCATAGGGACAGCCTGATGAACACTGAAGCTTTCTTT.

This clone has just a few counts. V usage is TRBV25-1 and J usage is TRBJ2-1, with 9 bases lining up with TRBD1. CDR3 length: 15 amino acids. V was pared by 8 bases and J by 2 bases, with 7 bases of the junction left unmatched. Germline V gene sequence: CDR1 MGHDK, CDR2 SYGVNS. This CDR3 reads CASRSQGATYNEQFF. In nucleotides, the CDR3 is TGTGCCAGCCGTTCACAGGGGGCCACCTACAATGAGCAGTTCTTC.

This clone was seen only a few times. This sequence joins TRBV4-2 and TRBJ2-2; 10 bases agree with TRBD2. V shed 0 bases, J shed 5 bases, and the junction held 6 bases outside the gene matches. CDR1 and CDR2 (germline): LGHNA, YNFKEQ. This CDR3 comprises 17 residues. The CDR3: CASSQDWTSGLTGELFF. As DNA, the CDR3 is TGTGCCAGCAGCCAAGATTGGACTAGCGGCTTAACCGGGGAGCTGTTTTTT.

Regarding this clone: The junction departs from germline at one end; a sequencing error may be responsible. J is TRBJ2-1 and V is TRBV27; the match to TRBD2 covers 8 bases. The germline CDR1 and CDR2 sequences are MNHEY and SMNVEV (reference sequence). The CDR3 loop spans 16 amino acids. CDR3 protein: CVSSLLSGVSYNEQFF. As DNA, the CDR3 is TGTGTCAGCAGTTTACTTAGCGGGGTCTCCTACAATGAGCAGTTCTTC.

The chain recombines TRBV7-8 with TRBJ2-1, with D hard to call. Germline assignment: CDR1 SGHVS and CDR2 FQNEAQ. V lost 4 bases and J 0 bases, leaving 10 bases between the germline ends. The CDR3 covers 15 residues. CDR3 sequence: CASSSPSSSYNEQFF. Written as DNA, the CDR3 is TGTGCCAGCAGCTCCCCTTCGAGCTCCTACAATGAGCAGTTCTTC.

This chain connects TRBV6-1 to TRBJ1-2; TRBD1 matches 9 bases. Germline CDR1 and CDR2: MNHNS and SASEGT. The CDR3 has 14 amino acids. V lost 2 bases to trimming and J lost 6 bases; unmatched junction nucleotides: 4. In DNA, the CDR3 is TGTGCCAGCAGTGAATGGACAGGGGCGGATGGCTACACCTTC. Protein sequence: CASSEWTGADGYTF.

V is TRBV11-2 and J is TRBJ1-2; 9 bases are shared with TRBD1. The CDR3 runs to 13 residues. V trimming: 5 bases; J trimming: 6 bases; junction bases outside the gene matches: 4. CDR1 SGHAT and CDR2 FQNNGV come from the germline V gene. CDR3 amino acids: CASSVDRGDGYTF. As DNA, the CDR3 is TGTGCCAGCAGCGTCGACAGGGGGGATGGCTACACCTTC. The whole variable domain, remainder taken from reference TRBV11-2 and TRBJ1-2, is EAGVAQSPRYKIIEKRQSVAFWCNPISGHATLYWYQQILGQGPKLLIQFQNNGVVDDSQLPKDRFSAERLKGVDSTLKIQPAKLEDSAVYLCASSVDRGDGYTFGSGTRLTVV.

In its sample, this clone was seen a few times. V gene TRBV5-1 combines with J gene TRBJ1-6; 7 nucleotides match TRBD1. CDR3 size: 15 residues. Germline values: CDR1 SGHRS, CDR2 YFSETQ. Losses at the gene ends were 7 bases for V and 0 bases for J; bases not matched to a gene: 4. The CDR3 loop reads CASADRSSYNSPLHF. The CDR3 DNA reads TGCGCCAGCGCGGACAGGAGCTCCTATAATTCACCCCTCCACTTT.

The chain carries TRBV14 and TRBJ1-1; TRBD1 matches at 7 bases. The germline CDR1 and CDR2 sequences are SGHDN and FVKESK. This CDR3 spans 16 amino acids. The trim removed 5 bases at V and 3 bases at J, leaving 12 bases unmatched. In nucleotides, the CDR3 is TGTGCCAGCAGCAAAACAGGGGCGCGCCAGGACACTGAAGCTTTCTTT. This sequence encodes CASSKTGARQDTEAFF.